The rows below give T cell receptor beta chains drawn from one sample of a study of tumor-infiltrating lymphocytes in primary liver carcinoma. TCRdb reprocessed the multiplex PCR reads via MiXCR and lists one record per CDR3 protein. This table has approximately 300,000 distinct CDR3 sequences, about 60% appearing once. The sequenced sample was peripheral blood. These receptors were taken from a man between 35 and 55 years old with primary liver carcinoma and hepatitis B virus infection. The conserved cysteine and the conserved F or W are not part of the CDR3 here.

J: TRBJ2-1; V: TRBV11-1; CDR3: ASSFKGSYNEQF
J: TRBJ2-1; V: TRBV5-4; CDR3: ASSLRSGRGNEQF
J: TRBJ1-5; V: TRBV20-1; CDR3: SARETTGRFQPQH
J: TRBJ2-1; V: TRBV11-2; CDR3: ASSGGLAGPF
J: TRBJ2-2; V: TRBV15; CDR3: ATSRGQGAHTGELF
J: TRBJ1-1; V: TRBV6-1; CDR3: ASSDFTEAF
J: TRBJ2-1; V: TRBV29-1; CDR3: SVGPGAYNEQF
J: TRBJ2-5; V: TRBV29-1; CDR3: SVEVGGGRETQY
J: TRBJ2-1; V: TRBV4-1; CDR3: ASSHNTPGLAGNNKQF
J: TRBJ2-1; V: TRBV12-5; CDR3: ASGFGTGRSYNEQF
J: TRBJ2-2; V: TRBV4-1; CDR3: ASSQASDSGELF
J: TRBJ1-4; V: TRBV6-7; CDR3: ASSRGPTNEKLF
J: TRBJ1-1; V: TRBV6-5; CDR3: ASSYGLGRMNSGAF
J: TRBJ2-7; V: TRBV19; CDR3: ASSQLAGAYEQY
J: TRBJ1-2; V: TRBV14; CDR3: AISQAVTGSNGYT
J: TRBJ2-1; V: TRBV11-2; CDR3: ASSLGLLAARISEQL
J: TRBJ1-1; V: TRBV6-1; CDR3: ASSGLTGAQAF
J: TRBJ1-1; V: TRBV11-2; CDR3: ASSLAGLLNTEAF
J: TRBJ2-5; V: TRBV6-6; CDR3: AISLRFGQETQY
J: TRBJ2-1; V: TRBV5-1; CDR3: ASSWSASNEQF
J: TRBJ2-7; V: TRBV29-1; CDR3: SVAQGQLTSALY
J: TRBJ1-1; V: TRBV7-9; CDR3: ASSLARQMNTEAF
J: TRBJ2-2; V: TRBV29-1; CDR3: SVAGLAATNTGELF
J: TRBJ2-2; V: TRBV4-3; CDR3: ASSQEDRSNTRELF
J: TRBJ2-4; V: TRBV5-4; CDR3: ACSSKGQGVVENIQY
J: TRBJ2-5; V: TRBV5-5; CDR3: ASRLTGPQETQY